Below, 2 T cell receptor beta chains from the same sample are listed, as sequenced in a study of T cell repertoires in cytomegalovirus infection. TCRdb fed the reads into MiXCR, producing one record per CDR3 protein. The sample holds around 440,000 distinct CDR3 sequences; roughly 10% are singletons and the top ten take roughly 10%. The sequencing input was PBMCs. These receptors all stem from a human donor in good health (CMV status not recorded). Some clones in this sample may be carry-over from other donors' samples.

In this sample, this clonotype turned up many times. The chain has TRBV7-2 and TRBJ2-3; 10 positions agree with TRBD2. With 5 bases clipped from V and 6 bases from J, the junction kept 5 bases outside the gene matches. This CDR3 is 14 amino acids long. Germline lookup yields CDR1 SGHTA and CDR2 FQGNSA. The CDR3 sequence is CASSLSGRSDTQYF. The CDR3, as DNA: TGTGCCAGCAGCCTTAGCGGGAGGAGTGATACGCAGTATTTT.

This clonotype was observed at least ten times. CDR3 protein: CASSPPGGRLSGNEQFF. The CDR3 nucleotides are TGTGCCAGCAGTCCCCCCGGCGGCCGCCTCTCGGGGAATGAGCAGTTCTTC. The rearrangement links TRBV12-3 or TRBV12-4 to TRBJ2-1, with D perhaps TRBD2 (5 bases). V was clipped by 5 bases and J by 7 bases, with 24 bases between them. This CDR3 is built from 17 residues.